One sample yielded the 2 T cell receptor beta chains listed below, sequenced in a study of blood T cell repertoires in COVID-19. The repertoire was sequenced with immunoSEQ multiplex PCR; TCRdb's copy has only in-frame clones and lacks some. The sample lists 90,000 to 120,000 clones, approximately 88% seen once, with 6.8% in the top ten. The sample comprised peripheral blood. The receptors originated from a man aged 50 to 60 with active or convalescent COVID-19.

This chain uses TRBV28 with TRBJ2-2; no clear D gene. CDR1 and CDR2 from the germline V gene are MDHEN and SYDVKM. The CDR3 totals 14 residues. Between the trimmed V and J ends, which lost 3 bases and 4 bases, there was a span of 9 bases. CDR3 DNA: TGTGCCAGCAGTTTTGAGGCTCTCACCGGGGAGCTGTTTTTT. Translated: CASSFEALTGELFF. Looking up the rest from reference TRBV28 and TRBJ2-2 gives the full variable domain: DVKVTQSSRYLVKRTGEKVFLECVQDMDHENMFWYRQDPGLGLRLIYFSYDVKMKEKGDIPEGYSVSREKKERFSLILESASTNQTSMYLCASSFEALTGELFFGEGSRLTVL.

V is TRBV7-9 and J is TRBJ1-1; weak D call: TRBD1 (6 bases). This CDR3 spans 14 amino acids. Germline values: CDR1 SEHNR, CDR2 FQNEAQ (reference sequence). V was cut by 5 bases and J by 6 bases, with 16 bases left in between. CDR3 nucleotides: TGTGCCAGCAGCAGGGACATTCTTGGTTCTGAAGCTTTCTTT. Translated: CASSRDILGSEAFF.